What follows describes a single T cell receptor (beta chain). The antigen is not known. This sample was taken from a study of post-analysis software for immune sequencing data. In the study overall: Relapsing-remitting, secondary progressive and progressive-relapsing forms of multiple sclerosis all featured among disease courses. Study-level findings and limits: Patients used five TRBV segments, including TRBV5-6, TRBV5-1 and TRBV20-1, more often than controls.

Unique molecular identifiers had been added to the TCR beta cDNA libraries. TCRdb re-derived calls from the PCR reads in MiXCR, one entry per CDR3 protein. The repertoire includes 450,000 or so distinct CDR3 sequences, 40% to 55% of them detected once, and about 12% sits in the top ten. Germline V gene data show CDR1 as MNHNS and CDR2 as SASEGT. With 1 base removed from V and 5 bases from J, the gap between germline ends came to 14 bases. The CDR3 sequence is 15 residues long. The rearrangement joins TRBV6-1 to TRBJ1-2, with D uncertain. The sequenced material came from blood. This sequence originates from a girl aged 5-17 years with multiple sclerosis. In DNA, the CDR3 is TGTGCCAGCAGTGAAGGGTACGGGGTGGGGTATGGCTACACCTTC. Translation gives CASSEGYGVGYGYTF.